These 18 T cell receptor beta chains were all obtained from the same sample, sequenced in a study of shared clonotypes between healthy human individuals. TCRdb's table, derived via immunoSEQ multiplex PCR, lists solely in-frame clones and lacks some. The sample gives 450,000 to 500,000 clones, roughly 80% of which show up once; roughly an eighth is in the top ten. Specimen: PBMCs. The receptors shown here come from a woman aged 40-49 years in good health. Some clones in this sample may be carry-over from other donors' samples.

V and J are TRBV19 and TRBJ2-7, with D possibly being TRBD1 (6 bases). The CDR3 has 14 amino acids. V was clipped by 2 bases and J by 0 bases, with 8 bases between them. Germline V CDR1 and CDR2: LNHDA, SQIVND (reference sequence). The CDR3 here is CASSIKQGSYEQYF. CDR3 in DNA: TGTGCCAGTAGTATAAAACAGGGCTCCTACGAGCAGTACTTC.

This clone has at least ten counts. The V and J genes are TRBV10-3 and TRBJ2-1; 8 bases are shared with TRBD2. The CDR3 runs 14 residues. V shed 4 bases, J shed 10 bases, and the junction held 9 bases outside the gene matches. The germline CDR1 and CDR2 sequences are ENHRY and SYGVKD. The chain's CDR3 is CAISATGGPREQFF. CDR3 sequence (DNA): TGTGCCATCAGTGCAACGGGAGGGCCAAGGGAGCAGTTCTTC.

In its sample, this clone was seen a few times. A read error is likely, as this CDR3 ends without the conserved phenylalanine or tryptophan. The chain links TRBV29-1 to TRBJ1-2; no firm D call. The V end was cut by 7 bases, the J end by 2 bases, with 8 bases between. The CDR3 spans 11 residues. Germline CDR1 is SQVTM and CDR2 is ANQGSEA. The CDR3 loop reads CSEYSNYGYTL. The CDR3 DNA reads TGCAGCGAGTACTCAAACTATGGCTACACCTTA.

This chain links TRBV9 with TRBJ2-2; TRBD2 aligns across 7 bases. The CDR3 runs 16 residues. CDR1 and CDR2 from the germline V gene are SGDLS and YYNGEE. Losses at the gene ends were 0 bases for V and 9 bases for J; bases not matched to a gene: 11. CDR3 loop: CASSVEETGGWRELFF. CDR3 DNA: TGTGCCAGCAGCGTAGAGGAGACGGGAGGTTGGAGGGAGCTGTTTTTT.

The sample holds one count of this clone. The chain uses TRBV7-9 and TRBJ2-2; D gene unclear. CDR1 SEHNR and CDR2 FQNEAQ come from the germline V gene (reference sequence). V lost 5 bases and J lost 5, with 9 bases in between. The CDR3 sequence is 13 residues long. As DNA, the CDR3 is TGTGCCAGCAGCCCCCGCCGTACCGGGGAGCTGTTTTTT. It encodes CASSPRRTGELFF.

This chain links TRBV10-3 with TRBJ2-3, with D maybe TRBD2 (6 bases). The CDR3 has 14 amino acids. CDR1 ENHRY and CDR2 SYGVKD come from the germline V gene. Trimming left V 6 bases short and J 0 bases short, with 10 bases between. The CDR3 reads CAIRGGLSTDTQYF. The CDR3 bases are TGTGCCATCAGGGGGGGACTTAGCACAGATACGCAGTATTTT.

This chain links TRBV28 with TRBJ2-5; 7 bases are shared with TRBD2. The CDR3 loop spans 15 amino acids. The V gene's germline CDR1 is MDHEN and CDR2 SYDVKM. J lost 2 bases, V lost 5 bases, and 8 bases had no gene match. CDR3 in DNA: TGTGCCAGCAGTCTGCCCCGGGAGGCTCAAGAGACCCAGTACTTC. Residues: CASSLPREAQETQYF.

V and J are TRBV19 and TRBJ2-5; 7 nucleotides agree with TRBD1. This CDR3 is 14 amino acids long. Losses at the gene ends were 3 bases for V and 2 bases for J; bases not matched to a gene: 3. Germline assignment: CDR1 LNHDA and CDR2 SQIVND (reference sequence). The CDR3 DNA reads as TGTGCCAGTAGTATGACGGGACAGCAAGAGACCCAGTACTTC. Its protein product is CASSMTGQQETQYF.

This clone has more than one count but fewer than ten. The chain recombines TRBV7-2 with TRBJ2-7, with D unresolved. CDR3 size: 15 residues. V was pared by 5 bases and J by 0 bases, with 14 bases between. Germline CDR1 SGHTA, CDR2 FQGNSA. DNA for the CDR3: TGTGCCAGCAGCGCTAGATACTTGCACTCCTACGAGCAGTACTTC. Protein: CASSARYLHSYEQYF.

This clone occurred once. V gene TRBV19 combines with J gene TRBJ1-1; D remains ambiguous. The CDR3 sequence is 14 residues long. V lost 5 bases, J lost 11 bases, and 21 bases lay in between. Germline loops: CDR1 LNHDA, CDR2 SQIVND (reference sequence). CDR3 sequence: CASSPIRRAPRAFF. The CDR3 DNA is TGTGCCAGTAGTCCCATTAGACGTGCTCCGAGGGCTTTCTTT. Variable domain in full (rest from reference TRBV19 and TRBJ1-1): DGGITQSPKYLFRKEGQNVTLSCEQNLNHDAMYWYRQDPGQGLRLIYYSQIVNDFQKGDIAEGYSVSREKKESFPLTVTSAQKNPTAFYLCASSPIRRAPRAFFGQGTRLTVV.

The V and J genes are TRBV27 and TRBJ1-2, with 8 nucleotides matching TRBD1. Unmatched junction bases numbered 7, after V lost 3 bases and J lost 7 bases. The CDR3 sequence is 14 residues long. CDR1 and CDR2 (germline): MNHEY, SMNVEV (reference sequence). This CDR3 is CASSFQGAIGGYTF. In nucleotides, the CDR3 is TGTGCCAGCAGTTTCCAGGGGGCGATAGGTGGCTACACCTTC.

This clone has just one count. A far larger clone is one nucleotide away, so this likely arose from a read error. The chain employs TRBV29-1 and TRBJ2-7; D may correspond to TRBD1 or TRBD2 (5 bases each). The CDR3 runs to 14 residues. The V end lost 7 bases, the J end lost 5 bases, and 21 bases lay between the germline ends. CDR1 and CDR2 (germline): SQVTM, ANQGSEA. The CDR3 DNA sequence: TGCAGCGCCCTGAGGGTGACAGCCTTGGACGAGCAGTACTTC. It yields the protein CSALRVTALDEQYF.

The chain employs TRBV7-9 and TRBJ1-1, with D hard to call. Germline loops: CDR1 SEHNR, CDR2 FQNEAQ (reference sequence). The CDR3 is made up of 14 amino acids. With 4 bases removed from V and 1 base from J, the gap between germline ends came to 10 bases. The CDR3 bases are TGTGCCAGCAGCTCCCAGCGTACGAACACTGAAGCTTTCTTT. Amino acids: CASSSQRTNTEAFF.

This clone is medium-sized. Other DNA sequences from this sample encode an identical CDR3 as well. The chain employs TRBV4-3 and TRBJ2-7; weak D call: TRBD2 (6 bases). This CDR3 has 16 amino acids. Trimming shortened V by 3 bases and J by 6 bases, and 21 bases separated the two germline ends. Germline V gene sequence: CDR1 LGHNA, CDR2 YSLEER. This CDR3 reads CASSQGLSGLRAEQYF. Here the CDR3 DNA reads TGCGCCAGCAGCCAGGGATTATCGGGACTCCGGGCCGAGCAGTACTTC.

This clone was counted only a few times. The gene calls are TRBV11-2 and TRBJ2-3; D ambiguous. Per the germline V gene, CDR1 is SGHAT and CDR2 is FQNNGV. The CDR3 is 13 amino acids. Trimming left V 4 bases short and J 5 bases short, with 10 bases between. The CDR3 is CASSSSTGDTQYF. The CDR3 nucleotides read TGTGCCAGCAGCTCCTCAACCGGAGATACGCAGTATTTT.

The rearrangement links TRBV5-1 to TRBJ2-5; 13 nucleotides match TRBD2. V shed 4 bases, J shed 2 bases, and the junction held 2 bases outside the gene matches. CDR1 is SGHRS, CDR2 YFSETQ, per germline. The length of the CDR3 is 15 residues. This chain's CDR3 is CASSPGLAGQETQYF. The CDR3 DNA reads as TGCGCCAGCAGCCCGGGACTAGCGGGGCAAGAGACCCAGTACTTC.

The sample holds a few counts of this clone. As DNA, the CDR3 is TGCAGTGCCACCGGGACACACGAGCAGTACTTC. Encoded protein: CSATGTHEQYF. The chain uses TRBV20-1 and TRBJ2-7; weak D call: TRBD1 (6 bases). The CDR3 contains 11 residues. Germline V gives CDR1 DFQATT, CDR2 SNEGSKA (reference sequence). Trimming stripped 6 bases from V and 5 bases from J, with 11 bases between.

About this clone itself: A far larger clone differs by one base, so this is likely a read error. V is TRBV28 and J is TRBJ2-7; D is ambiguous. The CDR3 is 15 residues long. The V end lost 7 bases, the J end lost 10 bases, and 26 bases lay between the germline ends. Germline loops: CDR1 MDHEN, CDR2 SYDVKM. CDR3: CASITGPFTVPDQYF. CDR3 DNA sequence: TGTGCCAGCATCACGGGCCCGTTCACGGTTCCGGACCAGTACTTC.